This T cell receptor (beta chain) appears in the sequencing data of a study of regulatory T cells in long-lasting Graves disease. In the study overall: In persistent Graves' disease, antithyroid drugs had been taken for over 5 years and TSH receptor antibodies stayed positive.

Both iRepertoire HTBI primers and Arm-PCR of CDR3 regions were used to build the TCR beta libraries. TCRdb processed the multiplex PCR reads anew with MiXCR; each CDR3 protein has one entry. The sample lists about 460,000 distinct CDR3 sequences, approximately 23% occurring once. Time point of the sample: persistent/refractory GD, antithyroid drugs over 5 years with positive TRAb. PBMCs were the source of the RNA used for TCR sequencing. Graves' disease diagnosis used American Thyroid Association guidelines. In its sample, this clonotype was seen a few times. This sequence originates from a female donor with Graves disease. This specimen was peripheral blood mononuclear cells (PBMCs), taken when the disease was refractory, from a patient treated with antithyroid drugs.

The CDR3 bases are TGCGCCAGCAGCCGTTCGATTTGGCTATCTGCTAACTATGGCTACACCTTC. Translation: CASSRSIWLSANYGYTF. The J gene is TRBJ1-2, the V gene TRBV4-1; D gene unclear. The CDR3 runs to 17 residues. The germline gives CDR1 MGHRA, CDR2 YSYEKL. Deletions cut 4 bases from V and 0 bases from J, with 18 bases between.